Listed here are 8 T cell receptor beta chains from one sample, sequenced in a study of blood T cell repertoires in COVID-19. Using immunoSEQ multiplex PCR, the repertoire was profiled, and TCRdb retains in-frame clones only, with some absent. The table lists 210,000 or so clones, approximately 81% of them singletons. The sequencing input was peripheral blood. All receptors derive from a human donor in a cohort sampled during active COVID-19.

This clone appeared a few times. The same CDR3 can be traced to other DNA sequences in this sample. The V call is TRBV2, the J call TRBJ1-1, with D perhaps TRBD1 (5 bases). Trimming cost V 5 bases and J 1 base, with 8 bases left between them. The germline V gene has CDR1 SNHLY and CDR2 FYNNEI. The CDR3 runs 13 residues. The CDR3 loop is CASSRDSNTEAFF. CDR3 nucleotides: TGTGCCAGCAGTCGGGACTCGAACACTGAAGCTTTCTTT.

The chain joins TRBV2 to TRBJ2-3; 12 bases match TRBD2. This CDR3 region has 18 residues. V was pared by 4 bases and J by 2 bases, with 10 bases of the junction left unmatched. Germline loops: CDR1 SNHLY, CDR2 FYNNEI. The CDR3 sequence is CASSVASGGEFDTDTQYF. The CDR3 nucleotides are TGTGCCAGCAGTGTTGCTAGCGGGGGGGAGTTTGACACAGATACGCAGTATTTT.

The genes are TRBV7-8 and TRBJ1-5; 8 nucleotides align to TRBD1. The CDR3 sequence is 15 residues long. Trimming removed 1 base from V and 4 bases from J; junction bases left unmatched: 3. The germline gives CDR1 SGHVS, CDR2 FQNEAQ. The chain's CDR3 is CASSLEGTGNQPQHF. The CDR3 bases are TGTGCCAGCAGCTTAGAAGGGACAGGAAATCAGCCCCAGCATTTT.

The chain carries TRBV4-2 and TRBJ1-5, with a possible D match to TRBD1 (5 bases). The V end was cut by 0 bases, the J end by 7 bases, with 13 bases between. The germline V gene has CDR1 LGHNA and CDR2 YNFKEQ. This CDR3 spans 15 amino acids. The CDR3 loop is CASSQEGQVGQPQHF. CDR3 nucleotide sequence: TGTGCCAGCAGCCAAGAGGGGCAGGTGGGCCAGCCCCAGCATTTT.

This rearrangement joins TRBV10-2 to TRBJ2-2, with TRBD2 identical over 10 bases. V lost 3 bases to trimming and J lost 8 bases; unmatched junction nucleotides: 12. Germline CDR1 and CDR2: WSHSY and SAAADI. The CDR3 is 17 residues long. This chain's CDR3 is CASSDFGLAGVEGELFF. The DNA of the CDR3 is TGCGCCAGCAGTGACTTTGGGCTAGCGGGGGTGGAAGGGGAGCTGTTTTTT.

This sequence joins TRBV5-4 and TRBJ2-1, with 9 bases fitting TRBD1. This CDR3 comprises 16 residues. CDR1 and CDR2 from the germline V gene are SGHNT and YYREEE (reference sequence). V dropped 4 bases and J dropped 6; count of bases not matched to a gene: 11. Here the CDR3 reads CASSGKQGAGFNEQFF. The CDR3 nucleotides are TGTGCCAGCAGCGGGAAACAGGGGGCTGGGTTCAATGAGCAGTTCTTC.

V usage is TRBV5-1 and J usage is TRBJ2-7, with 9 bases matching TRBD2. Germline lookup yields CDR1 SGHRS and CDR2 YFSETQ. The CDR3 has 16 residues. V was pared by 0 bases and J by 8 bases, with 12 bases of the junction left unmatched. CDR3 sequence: CASSLVLAGVEGKQYF. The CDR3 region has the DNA TGCGCCAGCAGCTTGGTCTTAGCGGGAGTAGAGGGCAAGCAGTACTTC.

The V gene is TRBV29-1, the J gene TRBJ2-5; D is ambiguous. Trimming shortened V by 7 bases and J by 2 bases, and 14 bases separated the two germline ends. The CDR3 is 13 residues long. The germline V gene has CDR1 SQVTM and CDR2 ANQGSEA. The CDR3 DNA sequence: TGCAGCGCAGCCGTCGGTAGTCAAGAGACCCAGTACTTC. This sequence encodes CSAAVGSQETQYF. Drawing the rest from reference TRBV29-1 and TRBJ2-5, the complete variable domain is SAVISQKPSRDICQRGTSLTIQCQVDSQVTMMFWYRQQPGQSLTLIATANQGSEATYESGFVIDKFPISRPNLTFSTLTVSNMSPEDSSIYLCSAAVGSQETQYFGPGTRLLVL.